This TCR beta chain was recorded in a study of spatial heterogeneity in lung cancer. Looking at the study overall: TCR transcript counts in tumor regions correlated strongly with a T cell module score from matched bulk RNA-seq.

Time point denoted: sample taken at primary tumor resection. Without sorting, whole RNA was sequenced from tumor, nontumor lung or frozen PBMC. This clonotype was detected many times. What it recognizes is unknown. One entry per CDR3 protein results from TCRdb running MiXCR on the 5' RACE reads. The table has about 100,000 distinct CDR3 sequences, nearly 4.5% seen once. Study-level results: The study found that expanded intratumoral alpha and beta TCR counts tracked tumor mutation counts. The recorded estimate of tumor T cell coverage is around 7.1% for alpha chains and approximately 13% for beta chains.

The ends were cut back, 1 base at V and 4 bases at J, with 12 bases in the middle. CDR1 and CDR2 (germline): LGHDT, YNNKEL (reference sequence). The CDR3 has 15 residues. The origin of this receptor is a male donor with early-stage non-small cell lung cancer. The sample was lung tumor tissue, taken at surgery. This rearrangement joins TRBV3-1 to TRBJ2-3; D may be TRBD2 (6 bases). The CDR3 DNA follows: TGTGCCAGCAGCCAAGGGGGGAGGTCCCCAGATACGCAGTATTTT. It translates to CASSQGGRSPDTQYF.